This T cell receptor beta chain was identified during a study of cytomegalovirus exposure and HLA in healthy donors. To note about this clone: As yet, its antigen is unknown.

Regarding the study as a whole: When analyzed later, a missense DCLRE1C variant was found to be linked to TCR beta V- and J-gene trimming. What a later analysis showed was that several of the most significant clusters appeared linked to common viral pathogens.

Germline V gene data show CDR1 as SGHTA and CDR2 as FQGNSA. Trimming took 3 bases from V and 4 from J, leaving 9 bases between them. This CDR3 has 13 residues. PCR involved 60 Vbeta and 13 Jbeta primers. Assay: immunoSEQ multiplex PCR; the TCRdb copy retains only in-frame clones and omits some. The repertoire holds approximately 90,000 clones, with roughly four fifths as singletons. The sample taken for sequencing was PBMCs. The TCR comes from a young man in good health and CMV-seronegative. This sequence joins TRBV7-2 and TRBJ2-5; tentatively, D is TRBD2 (5 bases). This CDR3 is CASSFSGRETQYF. The CDR3 nucleotides are TGTGCCAGCAGCTTCTCGGGGAGAGAGACCCAGTACTTC.